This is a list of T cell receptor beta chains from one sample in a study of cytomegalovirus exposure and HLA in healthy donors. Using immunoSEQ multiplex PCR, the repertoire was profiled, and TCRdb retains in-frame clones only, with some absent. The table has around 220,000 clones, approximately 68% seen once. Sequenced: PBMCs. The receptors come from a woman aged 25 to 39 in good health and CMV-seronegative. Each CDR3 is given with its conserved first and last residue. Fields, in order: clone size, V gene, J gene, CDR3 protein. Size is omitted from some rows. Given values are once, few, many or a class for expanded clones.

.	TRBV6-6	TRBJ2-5	CASSYREETQYF
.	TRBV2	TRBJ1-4	CASRAPVSTNEKLFF
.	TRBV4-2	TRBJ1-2	CASSQTGGRPVGYTF
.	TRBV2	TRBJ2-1	CASSEDRTSGGPREQFF
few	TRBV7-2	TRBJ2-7	CASSLLAGGPYEQYF
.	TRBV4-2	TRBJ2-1	CASSQDVSGPHPHGEQFF
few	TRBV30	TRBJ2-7	CAWSAGGRGPYEQSF
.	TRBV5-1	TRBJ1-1	CASSEGQIVMNTEAFF
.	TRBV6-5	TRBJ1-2	CASSLEGGEDYGYTF
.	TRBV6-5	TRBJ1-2	CASSDIRDLVGYTF
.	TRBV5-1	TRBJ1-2	CASSPNGGGSTYGYTF
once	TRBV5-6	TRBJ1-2	CASSFFDSSYGYTF
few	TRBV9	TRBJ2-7	CASTPLDSSPYEQYF